Included here is one T cell receptor (beta chain) sequence, with context. Within the sample, other DNA sequences also encode this same CDR3. Libraries were prepared by immunoSEQ multiplex PCR; TCRdb keeps only in-frame clonotypes and omits some of them. The sample records about 410,000 clones, about nine tenths being singletons. The data originate from a study of control samples from healthy donors and cancer patients. Germline values: CDR1 ENHRY, CDR2 SYGVKD. Trimming stripped 3 bases from V and 2 bases from J, with 7 bases between. The CDR3 runs 13 residues. Sequencing used PBMCs. The clonotype comes from a man in his forties with head and neck cancer. The rearrangement joins TRBV10-3 to TRBJ2-5, with a possible D match to TRBD1 (5 bases). The CDR3 is CAISDRVQETQYF. The CDR3 DNA reads TGTGCCATCAGTGACAGGGTTCAAGAGACCCAGTACTTC.